This TCR beta chain was recovered during a study of T cells in Graves' hyperthyroidism and ophthalmopathy. RNA transcripts served as the template for amplifying TCR beta CDR3 regions. Primed by the HTBI set, a first-round RT-PCR was run on the TCR CDR3. MiXCR, run by TCRdb on the multiplex PCR reads, gives a single entry per CDR3 protein. The table shows 280,000 or so distinct CDR3 sequences, with roughly 15% occurring only once. This clonotype was recorded at least ten times. The germline gives CDR1 DFQATT, CDR2 SNEGSKA (reference sequence). V lost 1 base, J lost 4 bases, and 11 bases stayed unmatched. The CDR3 covers 16 residues.

The sequenced sample was blood. V is TRBV20-1 and J is TRBJ2-3, with 7 bases that match TRBD2. The TCR originated in a woman between 50 and 59 years old with Graves' hyperthyroidism that later progressed to Graves' ophthalmopathy. CDR3 coding DNA: TGCAGTGCTAGAGGGGGTGGCGGGAGAGTCTCAGATACGCAGTATTTT. Translated, it gives CSARGGGGRVSDTQYF.